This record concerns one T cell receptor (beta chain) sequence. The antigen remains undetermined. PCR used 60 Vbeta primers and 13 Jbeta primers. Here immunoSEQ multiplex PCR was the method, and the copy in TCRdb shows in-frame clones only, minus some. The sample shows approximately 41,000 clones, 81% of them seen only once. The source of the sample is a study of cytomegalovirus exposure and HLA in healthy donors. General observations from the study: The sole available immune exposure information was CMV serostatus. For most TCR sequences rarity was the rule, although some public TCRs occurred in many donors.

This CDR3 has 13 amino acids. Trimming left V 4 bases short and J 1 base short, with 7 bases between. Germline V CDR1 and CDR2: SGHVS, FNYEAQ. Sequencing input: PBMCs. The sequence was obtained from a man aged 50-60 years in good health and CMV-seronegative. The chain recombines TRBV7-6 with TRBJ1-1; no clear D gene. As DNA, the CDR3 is TGTGCCAGCAGCTCCTCTCGGAACACTGAAGCTTTCTTT. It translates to CASSSSRNTEAFF.